This is a list of T cell receptor beta chains from one sample in a study of T cell responses to AZD1222 COVID-19 vaccine. Clones were sequenced by immunoSEQ multiplex PCR, and TCRdb holds only the in-frame ones, with some missing. This sample has roughly 120,000 clones, with 88% found just once. The sequencing here drew on peripheral blood, taken on day 0 of AZD1222 vaccination. Receptors originate from an adult in good health. Both conserved end residues are part of each CDR3. Each record gives: clone size, V gene, D gene, J gene, CDR3 DNA, CDR3 protein. A D gene is named only where the DNA matches it firmly. Clone size is stated in some rows and not others, as once, few, many or a class when expanded.

>.|TRBV3-1/TRBV3-2|.|TRBJ2-4
TGTGCCAGCAGCCGCGAGAACCAAAACAACATTCAGTACTTC
CASSRENQNNIQYF
>.|TRBV9|.|TRBJ1-1
TGTGCCAGCAGCGTAGAATCGACGGGTGAAGCTTTCTTT
CASSVESTGEAFF
>.|TRBV28|.|TRBJ1-1
TGTGCCAGCAGTTACCAGGGGATGAACACTGAAGCTTTCTTT
CASSYQGMNTEAFF
>.|TRBV11-3|.|TRBJ1-1
TGTGCCAGCAGCTACAGGGCTTTGAACACTGAAGCTTTCTTT
CASSYRALNTEAFF
>.|TRBV27|TRBD1|TRBJ1-2
TGTGCCAGCAGTCCCGGGACAGGGGGCGCCTATGGCTACACCTTC
CASSPGTGGAYGYTF
>.|TRBV28|.|TRBJ1-2
TGTGCCAGCAGAGAAACAGCTAACTATGGCTACACCTTC
CASRETANYGYTF
>once|TRBV13|TRBD1|TRBJ1-3
TGTGCCAGCAGCTTCGAGGGGGCCGGAAACACCATATATTTT
CASSFEGAGNTIYF
>.|TRBV6-5|.|TRBJ2-7
TGTGCCAGCAGTTCCGGACCTCTTTACGAGCAGTACTTC
CASSSGPLYEQYF
>.|TRBV4-2|TRBD2|TRBJ2-3
TGTGCCAGCAGCAATGGACTAGCGGAGAGCACAGATACGCAGTATTTT
CASSNGLAESTDTQYF
>.|TRBV7-9|.|TRBJ1-2
TGTGCCAGCAGCTTAGTCGGCAGGGTCGATGGCTACACCTTC
CASSLVGRVDGYTF
>.|TRBV6-2/TRBV6-3|.|TRBJ1-6
TGTGCCAGCAGTTACGAAGTGAATTCACCCCTCCACTTT
CASSYEVNSPLHF